This T cell receptor (beta chain) emerged from a study of T cell changes during pregnancy in multiple sclerosis. This CDR3 has 15 residues. With 0 bases removed from V and 7 bases from J, the gap between germline ends came to 12 bases. CDR1 is LGHNA and CDR2 is YNFKEQ in the germline V gene. Using immunoSEQ multiplex PCR, the repertoire was profiled, and TCRdb retains in-frame clones only, with some absent. The sample consists of approximately 93,000 clones, approximately 90% of them appearing once. This specimen consisted of peripheral blood, obtained before pregnancy. The clonotype comes from a female donor with multiple sclerosis, enrolled in a pregnancy study. J is TRBJ2-2 and V is TRBV4-2; D is perhaps TRBD2 (5 bases). CDR3 protein: CASSQDVQAGGELFF. CDR3 DNA: TGTGCCAGCAGCCAAGACGTCCAGGCGGGCGGGGAGCTGTTTTTT.